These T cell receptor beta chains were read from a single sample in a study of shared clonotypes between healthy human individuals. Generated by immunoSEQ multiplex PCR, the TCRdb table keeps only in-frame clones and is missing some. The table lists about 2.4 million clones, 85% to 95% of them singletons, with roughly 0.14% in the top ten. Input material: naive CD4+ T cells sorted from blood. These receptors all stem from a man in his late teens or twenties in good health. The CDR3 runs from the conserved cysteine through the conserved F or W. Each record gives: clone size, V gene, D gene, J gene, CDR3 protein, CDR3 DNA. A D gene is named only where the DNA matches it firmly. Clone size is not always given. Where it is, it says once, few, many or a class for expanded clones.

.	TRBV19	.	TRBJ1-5	CASSLEMGQPQHF	TGTGCCAGTAGTCTTGAGATGGGTCAGCCCCAGCATTTT
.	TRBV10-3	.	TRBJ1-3	CAISEGKGLGNTIYF	TGTGCCATCAGTGAGGGTAAGGGACTCGGAAACACCATATATTTT
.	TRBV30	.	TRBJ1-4	CAWSVVGAPATNEKLFF	TGTGCCTGGAGTGTAGTCGGGGCCCCTGCAACTAATGAAAAACTGTTTTTT
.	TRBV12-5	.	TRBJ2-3	CASGLVRKEGGFTDTQYF	TGTGCTAGTGGTTTGGTACGCAAGGAGGGAGGTTTCACAGATACGCAGTATTTT
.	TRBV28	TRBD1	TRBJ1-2	CASSDPGTGAYYGYTF	TGTGCCAGCAGTGACCCCGGGACAGGGGCCTACTATGGCTACACCTTC
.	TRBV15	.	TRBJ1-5	CATRVGVHQPQHF	TGTGCCACCAGAGTGGGGGTACATCAGCCCCAGCATTTT
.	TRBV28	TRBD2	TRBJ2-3	CASSSDASGGGTDTQYF	TGTGCCAGCAGTTCAGATGCTAGCGGGGGGGGTACAGATACGCAGTATTTT
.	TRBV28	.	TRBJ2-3	CASSPVVGGGTDTQYF	TGTGCCAGCAGCCCCGTAGTCGGCGGTGGCACAGATACGCAGTATTTT
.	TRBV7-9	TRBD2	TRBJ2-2	CASSLRQLTSGRNTGELFF	TGTGCCAGCAGCTTACGACAACTTACTAGCGGGAGGAACACCGGGGAGCTGTTTTTT
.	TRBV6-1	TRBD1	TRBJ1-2	CASSYGQGVSAF	TGTGCCAGCAGTTATGGACAGGGTGTATCCGCCTTC
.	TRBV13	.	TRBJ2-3	CASSFSRAPTQYF	TGTGCCAGCAGCTTCAGCAGGGCGCCCACGCAGTATTTT
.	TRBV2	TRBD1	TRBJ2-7	CASSHSGTVIHEQYF	TGTGCCAGCAGTCACTCCGGGACAGTGATCCACGAGCAGTACTTC
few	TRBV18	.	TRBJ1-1	CASSPQMNTEAFF	TGTGCCAGCTCACCACAAATGAACACTGAAGCTTTCTTT
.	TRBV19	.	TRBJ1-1	CASSQTVAPEAFF	TGTGCCAGTAGTCAGACAGTTGCCCCTGAAGCTTTCTTT
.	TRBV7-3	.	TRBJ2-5	CASSPGQPQETQYF	TGTGCCAGCAGCCCAGGACAGCCCCAAGAGACCCAGTACTTC
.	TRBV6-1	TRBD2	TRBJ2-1	CASTPIAGGKFF	TGTGCCAGCACCCCAATAGCGGGGGGAAAGTTCTTC
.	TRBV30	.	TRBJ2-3	CAWRTAATQYF	TGTGCCTGGAGAACGGCGGCAACGCAGTATTTT
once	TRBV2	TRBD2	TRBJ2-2	CASSRLATNTGELFF	TGTGCCAGCAGTCGACTAGCGACGAACACCGGGGAGCTGTTTTTT
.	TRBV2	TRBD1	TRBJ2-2	CASNLGQGASGELFF	TGTGCCAGCAATCTGGGACAGGGTGCGTCCGGGGAGCTGTTTTTT
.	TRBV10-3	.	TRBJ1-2	CAISEAGTYGYTF	TGTGCCATCAGTGAGGCGGGAACCTATGGCTACACCTTC
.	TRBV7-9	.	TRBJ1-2	CASSPSTGKGLYGYTF	TGTGCCAGCAGCCCAAGTACAGGGAAAGGGCTCTATGGCTACACCTTC
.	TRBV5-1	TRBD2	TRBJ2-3	CASSFGSGVTDTQYF	TGCGCCAGCAGCTTCGGTAGCGGGGTCACAGATACGCAGTATTTT
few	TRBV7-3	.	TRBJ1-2	CASSSGAGRGPNYGYTF	TGTGCCAGCAGCTCCGGCGCTGGGAGGGGTCCTAACTATGGCTACACCTTC
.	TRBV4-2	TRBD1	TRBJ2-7	CASSQGGGNYEQYF	TGTGCCAGCAGCCAAGGAGGGGGCAACTACGAGCAGTACTTC
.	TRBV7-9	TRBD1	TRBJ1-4	CASSAPGTGKEKLFF	TGTGCCAGCAGCGCCCCCGGGACAGGGAAGGAAAAACTGTTTTTT
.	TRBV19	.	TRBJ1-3	CASSITPSGNTIYF	TGTGCCAGTAGTATTACTCCCTCTGGAAACACCATATATTTT
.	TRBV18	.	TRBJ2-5	CASSPPAETQYF	TGTGCCAGCTCACCACCGGCTGAAACCCAGTACTTC
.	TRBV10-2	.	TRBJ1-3	CASGGKTSGNTIYF	TGCGCCAGCGGGGGAAAGACCTCTGGAAACACCATATATTTT
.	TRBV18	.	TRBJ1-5	CASSPQGGGQPQHF	TGTGCCAGCTCACCACAAGGGGGAGGTCAGCCCCAGCATTTT
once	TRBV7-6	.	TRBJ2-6	CASSPWGGGAGSGANVLTF	TGTGCCAGCAGCCCTTGGGGTGGGGGTGCGGGGTCTGGGGCCAACGTCCTGACTTTC
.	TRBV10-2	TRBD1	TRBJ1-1	CASSDRGRSTEAFF	TGCGCCAGCAGTGACAGGGGGCGAAGTACTGAAGCTTTCTTT
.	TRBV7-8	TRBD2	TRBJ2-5	CASSAPRTSSEETQYF	TGTGCCAGCAGCGCCCCACGGACTAGCAGTGAAGAGACCCAGTACTTC
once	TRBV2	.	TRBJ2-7	CASSKNPDSYEQYF	TGTGCCAGCAGTAAGAATCCCGATTCTTACGAGCAGTACTTC
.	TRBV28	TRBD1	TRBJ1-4	CASSPPPGTGAEKLFF	TGTGCCAGCAGTCCCCCTCCCGGGACAGGGGCTGAAAAACTGTTTTTT
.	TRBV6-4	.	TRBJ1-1	CASSDEEGLVAFF	TGTGCCAGCAGTGACGAAGAGGGTTTGGTAGCTTTCTTT
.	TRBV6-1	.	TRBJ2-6	CASSELASTGANVLTF	TGTGCCAGCAGTGAATTGGCTTCCACTGGGGCCAACGTCCTGACTTTC
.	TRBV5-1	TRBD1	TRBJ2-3	CASSHKGAENTQYF	TGCGCCAGCAGCCATAAGGGGGCGGAAAATACGCAGTATTTT
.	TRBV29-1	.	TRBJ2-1	CSVHPLVWEFEQFF	TGCAGCGTCCACCCTCTCGTTTGGGAGTTTGAGCAGTTCTTC
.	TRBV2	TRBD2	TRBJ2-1	CASSGSGISYNEQFF	TGTGCCAGCAGTGGAAGCGGGATCTCCTACAATGAGCAGTTCTTC
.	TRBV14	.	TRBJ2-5	CASSQLLFGGQETQYF	TGTGCCAGCAGCCAACTGTTATTCGGGGGCCAAGAGACCCAGTACTTC
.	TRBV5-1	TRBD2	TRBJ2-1	CASSATSGRAEQFF	TGCGCCAGCAGCGCAACTAGCGGGAGGGCTGAGCAGTTCTTC
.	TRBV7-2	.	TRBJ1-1	CASSLPGGGTEAFF	TGTGCCAGCAGTTTGCCCGGGGGCGGAACTGAAGCTTTCTTT
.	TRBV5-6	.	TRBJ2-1	CASSQGGQGYNEQFF	TGTGCCAGCAGCCAAGGAGGTCAGGGGTACAATGAGCAGTTCTTC
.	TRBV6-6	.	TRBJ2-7	CASKPVGGYEQYF	TGTGCCAGCAAGCCGGTCGGCGGGTACGAGCAGTACTTC
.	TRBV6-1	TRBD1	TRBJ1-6	CASSEVGGTGYSPLHF	TGTGCCAGCAGTGAAGTGGGTGGGACAGGGTATTCACCCCTCCACTTT
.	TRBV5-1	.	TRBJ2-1	CASSFVGDNEQFF	TGCGCCAGCAGCTTTGTTGGGGACAATGAGCAGTTCTTC
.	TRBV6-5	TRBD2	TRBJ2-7	CASRDSGSSYEQYF	TGTGCCAGCAGGGACAGCGGGAGCAGCTACGAGCAGTACTTC